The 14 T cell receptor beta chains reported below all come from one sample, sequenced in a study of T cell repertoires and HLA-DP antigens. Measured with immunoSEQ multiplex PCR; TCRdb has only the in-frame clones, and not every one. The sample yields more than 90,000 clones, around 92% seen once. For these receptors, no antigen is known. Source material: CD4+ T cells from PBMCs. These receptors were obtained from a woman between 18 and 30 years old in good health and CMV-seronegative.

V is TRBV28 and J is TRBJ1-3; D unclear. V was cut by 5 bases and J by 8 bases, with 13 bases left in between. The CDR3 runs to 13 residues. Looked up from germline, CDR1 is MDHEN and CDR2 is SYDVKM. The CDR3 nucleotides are TGTGCCAGCAGTCCCTCGGCCGGAGACACCATATATTTT. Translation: CASSPSAGDTIYF.

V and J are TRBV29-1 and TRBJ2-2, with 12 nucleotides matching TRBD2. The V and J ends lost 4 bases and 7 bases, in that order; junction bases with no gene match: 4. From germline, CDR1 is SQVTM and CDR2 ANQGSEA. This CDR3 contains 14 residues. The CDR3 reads CSVASGRENGELFF. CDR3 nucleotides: TGCAGCGTTGCTAGCGGGAGGGAAAACGGGGAGCTGTTTTTT.

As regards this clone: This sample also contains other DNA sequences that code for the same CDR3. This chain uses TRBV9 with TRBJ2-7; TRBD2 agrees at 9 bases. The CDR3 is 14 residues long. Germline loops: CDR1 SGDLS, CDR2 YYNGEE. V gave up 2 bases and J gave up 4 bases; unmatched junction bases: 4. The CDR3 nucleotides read TGTGCCAGCAGCGTTGGTAGCGGGAGTTACGAGCAGTACTTC. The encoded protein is CASSVGSGSYEQYF.

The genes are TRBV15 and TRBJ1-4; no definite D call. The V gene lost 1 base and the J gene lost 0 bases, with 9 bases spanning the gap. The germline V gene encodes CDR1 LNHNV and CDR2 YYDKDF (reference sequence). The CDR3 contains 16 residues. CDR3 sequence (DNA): TGTGCCACCAGCAGAGCTGGACCGGCAACTAATGAAAAACTGTTTTTT. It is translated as CATSRAGPATNEKLFF.

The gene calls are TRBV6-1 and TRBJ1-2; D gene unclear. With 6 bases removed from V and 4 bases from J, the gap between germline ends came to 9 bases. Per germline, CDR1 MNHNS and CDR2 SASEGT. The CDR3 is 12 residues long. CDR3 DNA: TGTGCCAGCAGGCGGGAGCCCTATGGCTACACCTTC. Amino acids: CASRREPYGYTF.

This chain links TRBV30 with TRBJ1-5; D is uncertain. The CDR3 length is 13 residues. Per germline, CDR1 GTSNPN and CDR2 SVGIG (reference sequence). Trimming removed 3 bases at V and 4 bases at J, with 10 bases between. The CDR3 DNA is TGTGCCTGGAGCAAGGAAGCTAATCAGCCCCAGCATTTT. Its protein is CAWSKEANQPQHF.

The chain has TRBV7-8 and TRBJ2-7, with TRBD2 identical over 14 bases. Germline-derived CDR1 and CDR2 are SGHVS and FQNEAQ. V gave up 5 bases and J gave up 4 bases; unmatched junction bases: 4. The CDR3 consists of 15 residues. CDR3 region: CASSPRLAGGYEQYF. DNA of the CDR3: TGTGCCAGCAGCCCAAGACTAGCGGGAGGGTACGAGCAGTACTTC.

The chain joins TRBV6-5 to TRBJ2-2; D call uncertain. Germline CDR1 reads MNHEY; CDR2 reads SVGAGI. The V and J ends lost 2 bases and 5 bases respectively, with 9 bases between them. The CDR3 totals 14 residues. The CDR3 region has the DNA TGTGCCAGCAGTTACGTGGCACTTACCGGGGAGCTGTTTTTT. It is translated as CASSYVALTGELFF.

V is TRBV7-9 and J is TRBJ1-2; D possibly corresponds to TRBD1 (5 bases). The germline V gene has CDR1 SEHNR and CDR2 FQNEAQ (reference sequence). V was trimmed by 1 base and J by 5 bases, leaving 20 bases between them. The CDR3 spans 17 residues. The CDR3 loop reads CASSLEGTKGMGYGYTF. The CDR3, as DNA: TGTGCCAGCAGCTTAGAAGGGACCAAGGGTATGGGATATGGCTACACCTTC.

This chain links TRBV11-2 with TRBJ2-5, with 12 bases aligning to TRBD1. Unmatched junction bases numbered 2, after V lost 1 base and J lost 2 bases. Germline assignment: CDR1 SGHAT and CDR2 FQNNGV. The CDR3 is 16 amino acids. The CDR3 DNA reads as TGTGCCAGCAGCTTAGCGGGACAGGGGGCACAAGAGACCCAGTACTTC. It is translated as CASSLAGQGAQETQYF.

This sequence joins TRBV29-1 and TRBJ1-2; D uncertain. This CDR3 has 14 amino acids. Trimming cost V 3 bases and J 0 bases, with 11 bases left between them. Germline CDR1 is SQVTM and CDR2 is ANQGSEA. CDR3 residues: CSVESRRANYGYTF. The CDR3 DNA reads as TGCAGCGTTGAGTCCCGACGAGCTAACTATGGCTACACCTTC.

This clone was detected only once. CDR3 in DNA: TGTGCCAGTAGTATGAGAAGGACAGGGGCGTCCCCCGGGGAGCTGTTTTTT. It yields the protein CASSMRRTGASPGELFF. The chain is built from TRBV19 and TRBJ2-2; TRBD1 aligns across 9 bases. Trimming cost V 3 bases and J 6 bases; bases outside gene matches: 11. The CDR3 is made up of 17 amino acids. Germline V lookup: CDR1 LNHDA, CDR2 SQIVND (reference sequence).

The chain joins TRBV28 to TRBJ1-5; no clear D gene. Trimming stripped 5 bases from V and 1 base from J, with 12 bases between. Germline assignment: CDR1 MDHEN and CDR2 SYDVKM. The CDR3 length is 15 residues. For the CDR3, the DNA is TGTGCCAGCAGTCCTGGAGACACCAGCAATCAGCCCCAGCATTTT. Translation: CASSPGDTSNQPQHF. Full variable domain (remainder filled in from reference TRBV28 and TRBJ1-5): DVKVTQSSRYLVKRTGEKVFLECVQDMDHENMFWYRQDPGLGLRLIYFSYDVKMKEKGDIPEGYSVSREKKERFSLILESASTNQTSMYLCASSPGDTSNQPQHFGDGTRLSIL.

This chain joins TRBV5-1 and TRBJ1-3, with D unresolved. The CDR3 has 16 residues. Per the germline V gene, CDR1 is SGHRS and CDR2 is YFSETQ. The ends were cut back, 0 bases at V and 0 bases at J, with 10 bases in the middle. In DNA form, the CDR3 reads TGCGCCAGCAGCTTGGAAGGTCCGGGCTCTGGAAACACCATATATTTT. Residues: CASSLEGPGSGNTIYF.